The 24 T cell receptor beta chains in this list originate from one sample, sequenced in a study of blood T cell repertoires in COVID-19. Profiling relied on immunoSEQ multiplex PCR, and the TCRdb table lists in-frame clones only, not all of them. The sample records 350,000 or so clones, about 90% being singletons. Sequencing input: peripheral blood. The receptor set was obtained from a woman aged 25 to 39 with COVID-19, enrolled during active disease.

This clone appeared a single time. The chain links TRBV9 to TRBJ2-3; D not certain. This CDR3 is 14 amino acids long. The germline V gene has CDR1 SGDLS and CDR2 YYNGEE. The V end was cut by 0 bases, the J end by 6 bases, with 11 bases between. The CDR3 nucleotides are TGTGCCAGCAGCGTAGATGGTGGGCGCGATACGCAGTATTTT. This codes for CASSVDGGRDTQYF.

The CDR3 loop reads CASSWTGVETQYF. The CDR3 DNA is TGTGCCAGCAGCTGGACAGGGGTCGAGACCCAGTACTTC. The rearrangement links TRBV5-4 to TRBJ2-5; 9 bases match TRBD1. Germline values: CDR1 SGHNT, CDR2 YYREEE (reference sequence). The V segment lost 3 bases and the J segment 5 bases; nucleotides outside the gene matches: 2. The CDR3 has 13 residues.

V gene TRBV5-5 combines with J gene TRBJ1-2; TRBD1 agrees at 10 bases. Germline values: CDR1 SGHKS, CDR2 YYEKEE (reference sequence). Losses at the gene ends were 4 bases for V and 8 bases for J; bases not matched to a gene: 8. This CDR3 has 14 amino acids. The CDR3 DNA follows: TGTGCCAGCAGCCGCTCCGGGACAGGGGCGGGCTACACCTTC. It specifies CASSRSGTGAGYTF.

V gene TRBV6-5 combines with J gene TRBJ2-1; 8 bases agree with TRBD2. Germline values: CDR1 MNHEY, CDR2 SVGAGI. J lost 5 bases, V lost 6 bases, and 9 bases had no gene match. CDR3 length: 15 amino acids. As DNA, the CDR3 is TGTGCCAGCAGCCTGGCGGGAGGACAGCACAATGAGCAGTTCTTC. Translated, it gives CASSLAGGQHNEQFF.

The chain couples TRBV7-9 to TRBJ1-1; D may be TRBD1 (6 bases). V lost 4 bases to trimming and J lost 1 base, with 10 bases between them. Germline CDR1 and CDR2: SEHNR and FQNEAQ (reference sequence). There are 14 residues in the CDR3. This CDR3 reads CASSSSQGNTEAFF. CDR3 DNA: TGTGCCAGCAGCTCCTCACAGGGGAACACTGAAGCTTTCTTT.

This chain links TRBV28 with TRBJ1-1, with D perhaps matching TRBD1 (6 bases). This CDR3 spans 14 amino acids. V was shortened by 6 bases and J by 1 base, with 12 bases between the two germline ends. The germline V gene has CDR1 MDHEN and CDR2 SYDVKM. The CDR3 sequence: CASSDTGWNTEAFF. DNA of the CDR3: TGTGCCAGCAGCGATACAGGGTGGAACACTGAAGCTTTCTTT.

This chain joins TRBV4-2 and TRBJ1-1; D is uncertain. The germline gives CDR1 LGHNA, CDR2 YNFKEQ. Trimming left V 0 bases short and J 5 bases short, with 10 bases between. This CDR3 has 14 amino acids. In DNA, the CDR3 is TGTGCCAGCAGCCAAGAGGCCGCAGTAACTGAAGCTTTCTTT. Its protein product is CASSQEAAVTEAFF.

The V and J genes are TRBV24-1 and TRBJ2-3, with 8 bases fitting TRBD1. Per the germline V gene, CDR1 is KGHDR and CDR2 is SFDVKD. The CDR3 loop spans 13 amino acids. J lost 5 bases, V lost 10 bases, and 7 bases had no gene match. The CDR3 region is CATGHRGEDTQYF. DNA for the CDR3: TGTGCCACGGGGCACAGGGGGGAAGATACGCAGTATTTT.

This rearrangement joins TRBV7-3 to TRBJ2-1; D is perhaps TRBD2 (5 bases). The CDR3 is made up of 13 amino acids. From germline, CDR1 is SGHTA and CDR2 FQGTGA. The V end lost 4 bases, the J end lost 9 bases, and 13 bases lay between the germline ends. The DNA for the CDR3 is TGTGCCAGCAGCTCTCAGCCGGGGAGTGAGCAGTTCTTC. Translation: CASSSQPGSEQFF.

The rearrangement links TRBV25-1 to TRBJ2-1; 11 bases map to TRBD2. Per germline, CDR1 MGHDK and CDR2 SYGVNS. Trimming removed 6 bases from V and 5 bases from J; junction bases left unmatched: 6. The length of the CDR3 is 15 residues. The CDR3 protein is CASSRLAGRDNEQFF. CDR3 nucleotides: TGTGCCAGCAGCAGACTAGCGGGAAGGGACAATGAGCAGTTCTTC.

The rearrangement uses TRBV9 and TRBJ2-7; D is perhaps TRBD2 (5 bases). CDR3 size: 14 residues. V was cut by 0 bases and J by 0 bases, with 7 bases left in between. Per germline, CDR1 SGDLS and CDR2 YYNGEE. The CDR3: CASSVGRASYEQYF. DNA of the CDR3: TGTGCCAGCAGCGTAGGGCGGGCCTCCTACGAGCAGTACTTC.

The chain links TRBV21-1 to TRBJ2-7; the table assigns TRBD2, which was not confirmed against the DNA. TRBV21-1 is termed a pseudogene. This CDR3 comprises 16 residues. For the CDR3, the DNA is TGTGCCAGCAGCAAAGATACTCGGGCCGGGACCTACGAGCAGTACTTC. It codes for CASSKDTRAGTYEQYF.

This clone was seen just once. The chain is built from TRBV7-9 and TRBJ2-6; 8 bases agree with TRBD1. Trimming removed 6 bases from V and 2 bases from J; junction bases left unmatched: 3. CDR3 size: 15 residues. Germline V gene sequence: CDR1 SEHNR, CDR2 FQNEAQ (reference sequence). For the CDR3, the DNA is TGTGCCAGCAGTTTACAGGGGGCTGGGGCCAACGTCCTGACTTTC. This translates into CASSLQGAGANVLTF.

The chain combines TRBV4-1 with TRBJ2-6; 8 bases fit TRBD1. V shed 4 bases and J 2 bases; nucleotides not matched to a gene: 10. Germline loops: CDR1 MGHRA, CDR2 YSYEKL. CDR3 length equals 18 residues. CDR3 amino acids: CASSLGAGGAAGANVLTF. The CDR3 coding sequence is TGCGCCAGCAGCCTTGGGGCAGGGGGCGCTGCTGGGGCCAACGTCCTGACTTTC.

The count of this clone is one. This chain uses TRBV6-5 with TRBJ1-2; TRBD1 agrees at 7 bases. V lost 0 bases, J lost 2 bases, and 3 bases stayed unmatched. Germline CDR1 and CDR2: MNHEY and SVGAGI. The CDR3 totals 15 residues. Written as DNA, the CDR3 is TGTGCCAGCAGTTACTCGAAACAGGGGAACTATGGCTACACCTTC. It translates to CASSYSKQGNYGYTF.

J is TRBJ2-2 and V is TRBV7-3, with TRBD1 matching 7 bases. Germline V gene data show CDR1 as SGHTA and CDR2 as FQGTGA. The CDR3 consists of 14 residues. V shed 5 bases, J shed 5 bases, and the junction held 5 bases outside the gene matches. CDR3 nucleotides: TGTGCCAGCAGCCCTGACAGGGAGACCGGGGAGCTGTTTTTT. This gives the protein CASSPDRETGELFF.

This sequence joins TRBV27 and TRBJ2-2; 9 nucleotides align to TRBD1. V dropped 3 bases and J dropped 6; count of bases not matched to a gene: 5. This CDR3 contains 15 residues. Germline lookup yields CDR1 MNHEY and CDR2 SMNVEV (reference sequence). The CDR3 DNA reads as TGTGCCAGCAGTTTCCAACGACAGGGGGCCGGGGAGCTGTTTTTT. Translating it yields CASSFQRQGAGELFF.

This clone was seen just once. The rearrangement uses TRBV3-1 (or the pseudogene TRBV3-2) and TRBJ2-1; D uncertain. Deletions cut 4 bases from V and 8 bases from J, with 21 bases between. CDR3 size: 16 residues. Germline loops: CDR1 LGHDT, CDR2 YNNKEL (reference sequence). CDR3 loop: CASSPLMGLSAHEQFF. The DNA for the CDR3 is TGTGCCAGCAGCCCCTTAATGGGCCTATCAGCCCATGAGCAGTTCTTC.

The chain joins TRBV2 to TRBJ1-4; weak D call: TRBD1 (6 bases). V lost 4 bases and J lost 7, with 16 bases in between. The CDR3 has 15 amino acids. Germline V gene lookup returns CDR1 SNHLY and CDR2 FYNNEI. The CDR3 nucleotides read TGTGCCAGCAGTGCGCGGACAGTATTTCGTGAAAAACTGTTTTTT. Encoded protein: CASSARTVFREKLFF.

The rearrangement links TRBV4-2 to TRBJ2-7, with D unclear. CDR3 length: 13 residues. Germline CDR1 is LGHNA and CDR2 is YNFKEQ. V lost 0 bases and J lost 2, with 5 bases in between. CDR3 nucleotide sequence: TGTGCCAGCAGCCAAGATCTAGCCTACGAGCAGTACTTC. Protein: CASSQDLAYEQYF.

This clone was detected only once. The chain joins TRBV15 to TRBJ2-3; possibly TRBD1 for D (6 bases). CDR3 length: 15 amino acids. Germline assignment: CDR1 LNHNV and CDR2 YYDKDF (reference sequence). V was clipped by 5 bases and J by 3 bases, with 15 bases between them. This chain's CDR3 is CATSAPSQGTDTQYF. The CDR3 nucleotides are TGTGCCACCAGCGCACCTAGCCAGGGGACAGATACGCAGTATTTT.

A few counts support this clone. This chain links TRBV5-8 with TRBJ2-7; tentatively, D is TRBD1 (6 bases). CDR1 is SGHTS and CDR2 is YDEGEE in the germline V gene. V lost 3 bases to trimming and J lost 0 bases, with 16 bases between them. The CDR3 is made up of 16 amino acids. CDR3 protein: CASSSPGASISYEQYF. CDR3 DNA: TGTGCCAGCAGCTCCCCAGGGGCTTCCATCTCCTACGAGCAGTACTTC. The entire variable domain, with the rest obtained from reference TRBV5-8 and TRBJ2-7, is as follows: EAGVTQSPTHLIKTRGQQATLRCSPISGHTSVYWYQQALGLGLQFLLWYDEGEERNRGNFPPRFSGRQFPNYSSELNVNALELEDSALYLCASSSPGASISYEQYFGPGTRLTVT.

The V call is TRBV7-2, the J call TRBJ1-2; D is possibly TRBD1 (6 bases). The V end was cut by 2 bases, the J end by 0 bases, with 7 bases between. CDR1 is SGHTA and CDR2 is FQGNSA in the germline V gene. The CDR3 extends over 14 amino acids. This CDR3 reads CASSLRQANYGYTF. The CDR3 DNA is TGTGCCAGCAGCTTACGACAGGCTAACTATGGCTACACCTTC.

For this clone: Germline and junction disagree at one end, which may indicate a read error. The chain recombines TRBV7-7 with TRBJ2-2, with TRBD1 matching over 7 bases. Germline CDR1 and CDR2: SSHAT and FNYEAQ (reference sequence). This CDR3 has 16 residues. The CDR3 DNA is TGTGCTAGCAGCCCGACCCCAGGGGGAGTCACCGGGGAGCTGTTTTTT. Translated, it gives CASSPTPGGVTGELFF.